The 21 T cell receptor beta chains below were found in one sample sequenced in a study of T cells in Graves' hyperthyroidism and ophthalmopathy. TCR beta CDR3 regions were amplified from RNA transcripts. HTBI primers drove first-round RT-PCR of the TCR CDR3. MiXCR was run by TCRdb on the multiplex PCR reads, yielding one entry per CDR3 protein. Of 80,000 to 100,000 distinct CDR3 sequences in the sample, around 42% were seen once. Material for sequencing was peripheral blood or thyroid tissue (not recorded which). The receptor set was obtained from a woman aged 25-40 years with Graves' hyperthyroidism.

This clonotype occurred many times. The genes are TRBV30 and TRBJ2-7; D is uncertain. The V end was cut by 2 bases, the J end by 6 bases, with 8 bases between. The CDR3 sequence is 11 residues long. Germline assignment: CDR1 GTSNPN and CDR2 SVGIG (reference sequence). CDR3 sequence: CAWSMAGEQYF. In nucleotides, the CDR3 is TGTGCCTGGAGTATGGCAGGCGAGCAGTACTTC.

This clonotype has at least ten counts. As DNA, the CDR3 is TGTGCCAGTAGTATCTTCGGACAGGGAGCCGGGGAGCTGTTTTTT. This sequence encodes CASSIFGQGAGELFF. The chain employs TRBV19 and TRBJ2-2, with 8 nucleotides matching TRBD1. This CDR3 is built from 15 residues. Germline V lookup: CDR1 LNHDA, CDR2 SQIVND (reference sequence). With V trimmed by 3 bases and J by 6 bases, 6 bases remained unmatched.

This clonotype was observed many times. The chain links TRBV6-6 to TRBJ1-5; 8 bases agree with TRBD1. Germline assignment: CDR1 MNHNY and CDR2 SVGAGI (reference sequence). V shed 3 bases and J 7 bases; nucleotides not matched to a gene: 5. The CDR3 is made up of 14 amino acids. The CDR3 region has the DNA TGTGCCAGCAGTTATCGACAGGGGTGGCAGCCCCAGCATTTT. It yields the protein CASSYRQGWQPQHF.

J is TRBJ1-1 and V is TRBV24-1; no definite D call. This CDR3 has 11 residues. The ends were cut back, 8 bases at V and 11 bases at J, with 14 bases in the middle. Germline assignment: CDR1 KGHDR and CDR2 SFDVKD. CDR3 loop: CATNEGTKAFF. DNA of the CDR3: TGTGCCACCAATGAGGGAACTAAGGCTTTCTTT.

The table lists this clonotype with a few counts. V and J are TRBV30 and TRBJ1-1, with D perhaps matching TRBD1 (6 bases). Germline V lookup: CDR1 GTSNPN, CDR2 SVGIG (reference sequence). CDR3 length: 14 residues. Trimming stripped 3 bases from V and 4 bases from J, with 15 bases between. The CDR3 DNA is TGTGCCTGGAGAACAAAGGGAGGGGGCACTGAAGCTTTCTTT. Translation gives CAWRTKGGGTEAFF. Using reference TRBV30 and TRBJ1-1 for the parts outside the CDR3, the full variable domain is SQTIHQWPATLVQPVGSPLSLECTVEGTSNPNLYWYRQAAGRGLQLLFYSVGIGQISSEVPQNLSASRPQDRQFILSSKKLLLSDSGFYLCAWRTKGGGTEAFFGQGTRLTVV.

To note about this clonotype: This may stem from a read error, because a much larger clone lies one nucleotide away. The V call is TRBV5-1, the J call TRBJ2-7; D call uncertain. The CDR3 has 15 residues. V shed 5 bases and J shed 6 bases, with 21 bases lying between them. Germline assignment: CDR1 SGHRS and CDR2 YFSETQ. The CDR3 sequence is CASRRIGELGPEQYF. The CDR3, as DNA: TGCGCCAGCAGGAGAATCGGAGAGTTAGGCCCCGAGCAGTACTTC.

This clonotype was seen at least ten times. V is TRBV28 and J is TRBJ1-5, with TRBD1 identical over 7 bases. The CDR3 is 16 residues long. The trim removed 4 bases at V and 1 base at J, leaving 7 bases unmatched. The germline CDR1 and CDR2 sequences are MDHEN and SYDVKM. The CDR3 region is CASSYLHRGSNQPQHF. The CDR3 DNA sequence: TGTGCCAGCAGTTACTTACACAGGGGAAGCAATCAGCCCCAGCATTTT.

The table lists this clonotype with many counts. This chain links TRBV6-5 with TRBJ2-7; no clear D. CDR3 size: 11 residues. CDR1 is MNHEY and CDR2 is SVGAGI in the germline V gene. V was clipped by 8 bases and J by 5 bases, with 10 bases between them. The CDR3 DNA is TGTGCCAGCCGGAAGAACCACGAGCAGTACTTC. Its translation is CASRKNHEQYF.

The rearrangement links TRBV2 to TRBJ1-4; D gene ambiguous. V was cut by 6 bases and J by 2 bases, with 10 bases left in between. This CDR3 spans 14 amino acids. Germline V CDR1 and CDR2: SNHLY, FYNNEI. The CDR3 bases are TGTGCCAGCAGAGGCCTGGGGACTAATGAAAAACTGTTTTTT. This gives the protein CASRGLGTNEKLFF.

This rearrangement joins TRBV30 to TRBJ2-7, with a tentative D call TRBD1 (6 bases). The germline gives CDR1 GTSNPN, CDR2 SVGIG (reference sequence). V lost 2 bases to trimming and J lost 0 bases, with 11 bases between them. The CDR3 consists of 14 residues. CDR3 protein: CAWSQRGISYEQYF. The CDR3 DNA reads TGTGCCTGGAGTCAAAGGGGGATCTCCTACGAGCAGTACTTC.

This clonotype was counted many times. The J gene is TRBJ1-2, the V gene TRBV5-1; 7 positions agree with TRBD1. Per germline, CDR1 SGHRS and CDR2 YFSETQ. The CDR3 has 12 residues. V lost 4 bases to trimming and J lost 4 bases; unmatched junction nucleotides: 1. In nucleotides, the CDR3 is TGCGCCAGCAGCGGGGACAGCTATGGCTACACCTTC. The encoded protein is CASSGDSYGYTF. Using reference TRBV5-1 and TRBJ1-2 for the parts outside the CDR3, the full variable domain is KAGVTQTPRYLIKTRGQQVTLSCSPISGHRSVSWYQQTPGQGLQFLFEYFSETQRNKGNFPGRFSGRQFSNSRSEMNVSTLELGDSALYLCASSGDSYGYTFGSGTRLTVV.

This clonotype was recorded only once. CDR3 DNA: TGTGCCAGCAGCGCCGCCAGTCCTGGAAACACCATATATTTT. Residues: CASSAASPGNTIYF. The chain couples TRBV9 to TRBJ1-3; D ambiguous. Trimming pared 3 bases from V and 2 bases from J, leaving 9 bases between. The germline CDR1 and CDR2 sequences are SGDLS and YYNGEE. The CDR3 contains 14 residues.

This clonotype occurred many times. V usage is TRBV5-1 and J usage is TRBJ1-1, with D unresolved. V was trimmed by 4 bases and J by 1 base, leaving 8 bases between them. The CDR3 spans 13 residues. Germline V gene data show CDR1 as SGHRS and CDR2 as YFSETQ. This CDR3 is CASSPFRNTEAFF. The CDR3 nucleotides read TGCGCCAGCAGCCCTTTTAGGAACACTGAAGCTTTCTTT.

This clonotype was counted at least ten times. The rearrangement uses TRBV6-5 and TRBJ2-7; perhaps TRBD1 as D (6 bases). Germline loops: CDR1 MNHEY, CDR2 SVGAGI. This CDR3 is built from 13 residues. V dropped 3 bases and J dropped 2 bases, with 8 bases sitting between them. CDR3 amino acids: CASSYGGPYEQYF. The CDR3 DNA follows: TGTGCCAGCAGTTATGGGGGCCCCTACGAGCAGTACTTC.

This clonotype was recorded at least ten times. The chain carries TRBV28 and TRBJ1-5, with TRBD1 identical over 9 bases. The J segment lost 4 bases and the V segment lost 8 bases, leaving 0 bases of the junction unmatched. Germline CDR1 reads MDHEN; CDR2 reads SYDVKM. The CDR3 extends over 12 amino acids. For the CDR3, the DNA is TGTGCCAGCGGGACAGGGAATCAGCCCCAGCATTTT. Amino acid sequence: CASGTGNQPQHF.

This clonotype was counted ten times or more. The CDR3 DNA follows: TGTGCCAGCAGCGTAGACGGCTACAATCAGCCCCAGCATTTT. It translates to CASSVDGYNQPQHF. The rearrangement joins TRBV11-1 to TRBJ1-5; D remains unclear. Trimming left V 5 bases short and J 3 bases short, with 11 bases between. Germline CDR1 reads SGHAT; CDR2 reads FQDESV (reference sequence). The CDR3 is 14 residues long. Using reference TRBV11-1 and TRBJ1-5 for the parts outside the CDR3, the full variable domain is EAEVAQSPRYKITEKSQAVAFWCDPISGHATLYWYRQILGQGPELLVQFQDESVVDDSQLPKDRFSAERLKGVDSTLKIQPAELGDSAMYLCASSVDGYNQPQHFGDGTRLSIL.

This clonotype appeared many times. V usage is TRBV9 and J usage is TRBJ1-4; no clear D gene. Germline-derived CDR1 and CDR2 are SGDLS and YYNGEE. The length of the CDR3 is 15 residues. V lost 3 bases, J lost 0 bases, and 9 bases lay in between. For the CDR3, the DNA is TGTGCCAGCAGCGCAGACATTGCAACTAATGAAAAACTGTTTTTT. Its protein is CASSADIATNEKLFF. The full variable domain, its missing parts supplied by reference TRBV9 and TRBJ1-4, is DSGVTQTPKHLITATGQRVTLRCSPRSGDLSVYWYQQSLDQGLQFLIQYYNGEERAKGNILERFSAQQFPDLHSELNLSSLELGDSALYFCASSADIATNEKLFFGSGTQLSVL.

This clonotype was detected ten times or more. This chain uses TRBV2 with TRBJ1-4; D possibly corresponds to TRBD1 (6 bases). The ends were cut back, 2 bases at V and 8 bases at J, with 12 bases in the middle. This CDR3 has 14 residues. The germline CDR1 and CDR2 sequences are SNHLY and FYNNEI. The CDR3 reads CASSEQGLGEKLFF. CDR3 in DNA: TGTGCCAGCAGTGAACAGGGGCTGGGGGAAAAACTGTTTTTT.

There are a few counts of this clonotype. The V call is TRBV28, the J call TRBJ2-2; D not certain. The ends were cut back, 4 bases at V and 0 bases at J, with 9 bases in the middle. This CDR3 has 15 amino acids. Germline CDR1 reads MDHEN; CDR2 reads SYDVKM. The CDR3 DNA sequence: TGTGCCAGCAGTTCGTATAGAACGAACACCGGGGAGCTGTTTTTT. Its protein product is CASSSYRTNTGELFF.

This clonotype was picked up many times. The rearrangement uses TRBV28 and TRBJ2-7; 7 bases are a match to TRBD2. The trim removed 10 bases at V and 2 bases at J, leaving 5 bases unmatched. This CDR3 comprises 12 residues. Germline loops: CDR1 MDHEN, CDR2 SYDVKM. The CDR3 loop is CATVRGAYEQYF. For the CDR3, the DNA is TGTGCCACCGTCCGGGGGGCCTACGAGCAGTACTTC.

This clonotype was seen at least ten times. J is TRBJ1-5 and V is TRBV7-8; D is undetermined. Looked up from germline, CDR1 is SGHVS and CDR2 is FQNEAQ. V was pared by 2 bases and J by 3 bases, with 8 bases between. The CDR3 sequence is 14 residues long. This CDR3 is CASSLRAHNQPQHF. The CDR3 bases are TGTGCCAGCAGCTTACGCGCCCACAATCAGCCCCAGCATTTT. Full variable domain (rest looked up from reference TRBV7-8 and TRBJ1-5): GAGVSQSPRYKVAKRGQDVALRCDPISGHVSLFWYQQALGQGPEFLTYFQNEAQLDKSGLPSDRFFAERPEGSVSTLKIQRTQQEDSAVYLCASSLRAHNQPQHFGDGTRLSIL.